This record covers a single T cell receptor beta chain. Its target is not known. Profiling relied on immunoSEQ multiplex PCR, and the TCRdb table lists in-frame clones only, not all of them. The repertoire holds over 80,000 clones, 84% seen once, with roughly 5% in the top ten. V shed 0 bases and J 3 bases; nucleotides not matched to a gene: 5. In germline, CDR1 is LGHNA, CDR2 YNFKEQ. CDR3 length: 18 residues. The data were taken from a study of OX40 agonist ivuxolimab in advanced cancers. Study background: Hepatocellular carcinoma, melanoma, renal cell or head and neck cancer was diagnosed in the dose-escalation patients. Prior anti-PD-1, anti-PD-L1 or anti-CTLA-4 therapy was allowed; around 40% had some.

Study-level points and caveats: In general, CD8+ T cells held more expanded clones than CD4+ did, on average. Clonal expansion among partial responders at 0.1-3.0 mg/kg ranked near the lowest.

This chain links TRBV4-2 with TRBJ2-3; TRBD2 agrees at 14 bases. The sequence came from an adult with an advanced solid tumor such as melanoma, head and neck, liver or kidney cancer. Sequences were derived from CD4+ or CD8+ T cells sorted from blood, sampled in a trial of the OX40 agonist ivuxolimab. This CDR3 is CASSQDVTSGGGTDTQYF. As DNA, the CDR3 is TGTGCCAGCAGCCAAGACGTGACTAGCGGGGGGGGAACAGATACGCAGTATTTT.